This T cell receptor beta chain is from a study of cytomegalovirus exposure and HLA in healthy donors. The study ran its PCR with 60 Vbeta and 13 Jbeta primers. The protocol was immunoSEQ multiplex PCR, while the TCRdb copy is restricted to in-frame clones and leaves out a portion. Here the sample spans about 150,000 clones, roughly 70% being singletons. CDR3 length: 15 amino acids. Germline-derived CDR1 and CDR2 are MDHEN and SYDVKM. V was clipped by 7 bases and J by 3 bases, with 16 bases between them. This clone was detected once. Its specificity is unknown. The study's findings and limits: Several of the most significant clusters were apparently associated with common viral pathogens in a later analysis.

The clonotype originates from a male donor in good health and CMV-seronegative. Sequences were obtained from PBMCs. The rearrangement joins TRBV28 to TRBJ1-5; no clear D. CDR3 loop: CASTSTGGINQPQHF. In DNA form, the CDR3 reads TGTGCCAGCACCTCGACGGGAGGGATCAATCAGCCCCAGCATTTT.